This TCR beta chain was identified during a study of cytomegalovirus exposure and HLA in healthy donors. The wider study: The roughly 120 validation repertoires, a later analysis reported, used the same platform as the approximately 700 first-cohort repertoires. Findings and caveats of the study: Reports credit the classifier with highly specific, highly sensitive diagnosis of cytomegalovirus status. There were 160 or so TCR beta chains listed as cytomegalovirus-associated. According to a subsequent analysis, TCR clusters from the first cohort were inclined to appear together in the 120 validation repertoires.

Generated by immunoSEQ multiplex PCR, the TCRdb table keeps only in-frame clones and is missing some. The table has about 170,000 clones, roughly 89% seen once. V lost 4 bases and J lost 7, with 16 bases in between. Germline V gene lookup returns CDR1 LGHNA and CDR2 YSLEER. This CDR3 has 15 residues. Comment on this clone: Antigen unknown.

Sequencing input: PBMCs. The clonotype was recovered from a young woman in good health and CMV-seronegative. This chain uses TRBV4-3 with TRBJ1-4; no definite D call. CDR3 in amino acids: CASSRTGNMLEKLFF. CDR3 coding DNA: TGCGCCAGCAGCCGAACGGGAAATATGCTTGAAAAACTGTTTTTT.